A single sample gave rise to the 24 T cell receptor beta chains below, sequenced in a study of patients and donors after allogeneic stem cell transplantation. TCRdb used MiXCR to reprocess the RT-PCR reads, holding one entry per CDR3 protein. There are about 200,000 distinct CDR3 sequences in the sample; less than 45% occur only once, and 33% lies in the top ten. Material: blood, either unsorted or a sorted T cell fraction (not recorded which). The source of these receptors is a human donor who was either an allogeneic HSCT recipient or a stem cell or donor lymphocyte infusion donor (not recorded which). It is not recorded whose cells these are; they may come from a transplant donor.

CDR3 bases: TGTGCCAGCAGCTTTACTACAGGGATCAATGAAAAACTGTTTTTT. Its protein product is CASSFTTGINEKLFF. This rearrangement joins TRBV7-9 to TRBJ1-4, with D possibly TRBD1 on 6 matching bases. The germline V gene has CDR1 SEHNR and CDR2 FQNEAQ (reference sequence). The V gene lost 3 bases and the J gene lost 5 bases, with 13 bases spanning the gap. The CDR3 extends over 15 amino acids. The whole variable domain, remainder taken from reference TRBV7-9 and TRBJ1-4, is DTGVSQNPRHKITKRGQNVTFRCDPISEHNRLYWYRQTLGQGPEFLTYFQNEAQLEKSRLLSDRFSAERPKGSFSTLEIQRTEQGDSAMYLCASSFTTGINEKLFFGSGTQLSVL.

V usage is TRBV10-3 and J usage is TRBJ1-2; D not certain. The V end was cut by 2 bases, the J end by 2 bases, with 3 bases between. The germline gives CDR1 ENHRY, CDR2 SYGVKD. The CDR3 runs to 12 residues. CDR3 sequence (DNA): TGTGCCATCAGTGAGGGGAACTATGGCTACACCTTC. Amino acid sequence: CAISEGNYGYTF.

This chain uses TRBV6-5 with TRBJ2-1, with 8 bases identical to TRBD2. The CDR3 is made up of 14 amino acids. V gave up 8 bases and J gave up 4 bases; unmatched junction bases: 7. In germline, CDR1 is MNHEY, CDR2 SVGAGI. CDR3 protein: CASRVAGGYNEQFF. CDR3 sequence (DNA): TGTGCCAGCCGCGTGGCGGGAGGTTACAATGAGCAGTTCTTC.

The chain links TRBV19 to TRBJ2-1, with 8 bases lining up with TRBD1. CDR3 size: 15 residues. Per the germline V gene, CDR1 is LNHDA and CDR2 is SQIVND (reference sequence). V trimming: 6 bases; J trimming: 5 bases; junction bases outside the gene matches: 9. CDR3 in DNA: TGTGCCAGTAGGGACACAGGGGGAGGCCACAATGAGCAGTTCTTC. It is translated as CASRDTGGGHNEQFF.

This clonotype showed up just a few times. The chain carries TRBV29-1 and TRBJ1-1; D not certain. The CDR3 has 14 amino acids. CDR1 SQVTM and CDR2 ANQGSEA come from the germline V gene. V was clipped by 4 bases and J by 0 bases, with 12 bases between them. CDR3 amino acids: CSVGAGQLNTEAFF. The CDR3 region has the DNA TGCAGCGTTGGAGCTGGGCAGTTGAACACTGAAGCTTTCTTT.

This clonotype showed up just a few times. The chain has TRBV15 and TRBJ1-2; D is undetermined. Germline V CDR1 and CDR2: LNHNV, YYDKDF (reference sequence). Trimming took 0 bases from V and 5 from J, leaving 13 bases between them. This CDR3 is built from 15 residues. CDR3 sequence: CATSRDPQFVYGYTF. The CDR3 DNA sequence: TGTGCCACCAGCAGAGATCCCCAGTTCGTGTATGGCTACACCTTC.

This clonotype was seen a handful of times. The V call is TRBV20-1, the J call TRBJ2-7; 9 bases line up with TRBD2. The V segment lost 6 bases and the J segment 0 bases; nucleotides outside the gene matches: 12. This CDR3 comprises 16 residues. The germline gives CDR1 DFQATT, CDR2 SNEGSKA (reference sequence). This CDR3 reads CSAPGGSGRGSYEQYF. For the CDR3, the DNA is TGCAGTGCCCCCGGGGGTAGCGGGAGAGGCTCCTACGAGCAGTACTTC.

V gene TRBV12-3 or TRBV12-4 combines with J gene TRBJ2-5, with 10 bases aligning to TRBD2. The trim removed 5 bases at V and 1 base at J, leaving 7 bases unmatched. The CDR3 sequence is 16 residues long. The CDR3 protein is CASSVGTSESQETQYF. The CDR3 DNA reads TGTGCCAGCAGTGTCGGGACTAGCGAATCCCAAGAGACCCAGTACTTC.

This clonotype was observed a few times. The chain uses TRBV4-3 and TRBJ1-1, with D possibly being TRBD1 (5 bases). The germline V gene has CDR1 LGHNA and CDR2 YSLEER. Trimming pared 0 bases from V and 4 bases from J, leaving 15 bases between. The CDR3 covers 16 residues. The CDR3: CASSQDFEARGTEAFF. As DNA, the CDR3 is TGCGCCAGCAGCCAAGATTTCGAAGCGAGGGGCACTGAAGCTTTCTTT.

The gene calls are TRBV6-2 or TRBV6-3 and TRBJ1-5, with a possible D match to TRBD1 (6 bases). Trimming cost V 5 bases and J 1 base, with 9 bases left between them. The CDR3 extends over 14 amino acids. The germline gives CDR1 MNHEY, CDR2 SVGEGT. CDR3 loop: CASSPRGSNQPQHF. The CDR3 DNA reads TGTGCCAGCAGTCCTAGGGGGAGCAATCAGCCCCAGCATTTT.

This clonotype was observed once. The chain joins TRBV5-6 to TRBJ2-2; TRBD1 might be the D (5 bases). V was pared by 2 bases and J by 2 bases, with 16 bases between. The CDR3 consists of 17 residues. Germline CDR1 and CDR2: SGHDT and YYEEEE. CDR3 coding DNA: TGTGCCAGCAGCTTCTTGCGTAAGGGGCCTAACACCGGGGAGCTGTTTTTT. Translation: CASSFLRKGPNTGELFF.

This clonotype was counted a few times. This chain uses TRBV12-3 or TRBV12-4 with TRBJ1-3; D is unresolved. V was clipped by 3 bases and J by 0 bases, with 12 bases between them. CDR3 size: 16 residues. Here the CDR3 reads CASSFEGRLSGNTIYF. The DNA for the CDR3 is TGTGCCAGCAGTTTCGAAGGGCGACTCTCTGGAAACACCATATATTTT.

The V and J genes are TRBV5-1 and TRBJ1-6, with TRBD1 as a possible D gene (6 bases). The CDR3 covers 15 residues. Deletions cut 4 bases from V and 4 bases from J, with 12 bases between. The germline CDR1 and CDR2 sequences are SGHRS and YFSETQ. CDR3 coding DNA: TGCGCCAGCAGCCGGACAGACCATTATAATTCACCCCTCCACTTT. Amino acid sequence: CASSRTDHYNSPLHF. The full variable domain, completed using reference TRBV5-1 and TRBJ1-6, is KAGVTQTPRYLIKTRGQQVTLSCSPISGHRSVSWYQQTPGQGLQFLFEYFSETQRNKGNFPGRFSGRQFSNSRSEMNVSTLELGDSALYLCASSRTDHYNSPLHFGNGTRLTVT.

CDR3 amino acids: CASSIDGGNYNEQFF. The CDR3 bases are TGTGCCAGTAGTATAGATGGAGGCAACTACAATGAGCAGTTCTTC. J is TRBJ2-1 and V is TRBV19, with D maybe TRBD2 (5 bases). V gave up 0 bases and J gave up 3 bases, with 9 bases separating them. Germline CDR1 and CDR2: LNHDA and SQIVND (reference sequence). The CDR3 totals 15 residues.

This clonotype was detected only a few times. V and J are TRBV12-3 or TRBV12-4 and TRBJ1-4, with 9 bases identical to TRBD1. The CDR3 consists of 15 residues. The J segment lost 8 bases and the V segment lost 3 bases, leaving 7 bases of the junction unmatched. This CDR3 is CASSFLGQGNEKLFF. DNA of the CDR3: TGTGCCAGCAGTTTCTTGGGACAGGGAAACGAAAAACTGTTTTTT.

The genes are TRBV5-6 and TRBJ2-3; D perhaps matches TRBD1 (6 bases). The CDR3 contains 14 residues. Trimming shortened V by 4 bases and J by 1 base, and 10 bases separated the two germline ends. CDR1 and CDR2 (germline): SGHDT, YYEEEE. The CDR3 loop reads CASSHWTGTDTQYF. The CDR3 DNA reads as TGTGCCAGCAGCCACTGGACAGGCACAGATACGCAGTATTTT.

This sequence joins TRBV7-9 and TRBJ1-4; the D is unclear. V lost 5 bases, J lost 6 bases, and 19 bases lay in between. Germline V CDR1 and CDR2: SEHNR, FQNEAQ (reference sequence). CDR3 size: 16 residues. The CDR3 here is CASSPRYEGGHEKLFF. For the CDR3, the DNA is TGTGCCAGCAGCCCGAGATACGAGGGCGGTCATGAAAAACTGTTTTTT.

The sample holds a few counts of this clonotype. The V and J genes are TRBV5-1 and TRBJ1-2; 10 bases match TRBD1. The V gene end was trimmed by 2 bases and the J gene end by 2 bases; junction bases not matched to a gene: 9. The CDR3 spans 17 residues. Germline V lookup: CDR1 SGHRS, CDR2 YFSETQ. The CDR3 DNA is TGCGCCAGCAGCTTAACCGCCGGGACAGGGGCCAACTATGGCTACACCTTC. It encodes CASSLTAGTGANYGYTF.

The chain is built from TRBV7-2 and TRBJ2-5; D is perhaps TRBD1 (5 bases). The CDR3 runs 14 residues. Germline V CDR1 and CDR2: SGHTA, FQGNSA. V lost 8 bases, J lost 1 base, and 14 bases lay in between. For the CDR3, the DNA is TGTGCCAGCGGCGACAGACGGCCCCAAGAGACCCAGTACTTC. Amino acids: CASGDRRPQETQYF.

This clonotype occurred many times. This rearrangement joins TRBV3-1 to TRBJ1-1; D gene ambiguous. Germline V gene lookup returns CDR1 LGHDT and CDR2 YNNKEL (reference sequence). The CDR3 covers 14 residues. V shed 1 base and J shed 1 base, with 7 bases lying between them. CDR3 sequence reads: CASSQAPGNTEAFF. CDR3 bases: TGTGCCAGCAGCCAAGCCCCAGGGAACACTGAAGCTTTCTTT. The full variable domain, with the rest looked up from reference TRBV3-1 and TRBJ1-1, is DTAVSQTPKYLVTQMGNDKSIKCEQNLGHDTMYWYKQDSKKFLKIMFSYNNKELIINETVPNRFSPKSPDKAHLNLHINSLELGDSAVYFCASSQAPGNTEAFFGQGTRLTVV.

The CDR3 DNA follows: TGTGCCAGCAGCCCCACGCGGGAGGGCCTAGATACGCAGTATTTT. It encodes CASSPTREGLDTQYF. The genes are TRBV3-1 and TRBJ2-3; 9 bases are a match to TRBD2. V shed 4 bases and J 5 bases; nucleotides not matched to a gene: 7. CDR3 size: 15 residues. Looked up from germline, CDR1 is LGHDT and CDR2 is YNNKEL (reference sequence).

This clonotype was counted between two and nine times. CDR3 coding DNA: TGTGCCAGCAGTTTACGGGGCCCTCTCTCCTACGAGCAGTACTTC. It encodes CASSLRGPLSYEQYF. The rearrangement links TRBV12-3 or TRBV12-4 to TRBJ2-7, with D perhaps TRBD1 or TRBD2 (5 bases each). CDR3 size: 15 residues. V was clipped by 2 bases and J by 0 bases, with 11 bases between them.

The genes are TRBV21-1 and TRBJ1-5. TRBV21-1 is recorded as a pseudogene. CDR3 length: 18 residues. The DNA of the CDR3 is TGTGCCAGCAGCAAAGCCCCGCATAGGGTGTATAGCAATCAGCCCCAGCATTTT. It translates to CASSKAPHRVYSNQPQHF.

The chain employs TRBV28 and TRBJ1-2; D not certain. With 3 bases removed from V and 8 bases from J, the gap between germline ends came to 13 bases. Germline CDR1 and CDR2: MDHEN and SYDVKM. The CDR3 extends over 13 amino acids. CDR3 DNA sequence: TGTGCCAGCAGTTTCCCAGAATTTAACGGCTACACCTTC. This encodes CASSFPEFNGYTF.